This paragraph reports one TCR beta chain. These data are taken from a study of blood T cell repertoires in COVID-19. Background on the study: T cells, B-cell-depleted T cells, or PBMCs provided the cDNA or gDNA that served as material.

The CDR3 is 14 residues long. The ends were cut back, 5 bases at V and 8 bases at J, with 15 bases in the middle. CDR1 and CDR2 (germline): SEHNR, FQNEAQ (reference sequence). Study processing details: Amplification of reference gene primers provided the estimated nucleated cell counts. Repertoires were generated with immunoSEQ multiplex PCR, while TCRdb's copy carries only in-frame clones and drops some. The V and J calls and clone size come from that table; D and trimming were worked out from the DNA. The sample includes 65,000 to 90,000 clones, roughly 89% of them seen just once. The rearrangement uses TRBV7-9 and TRBJ1-4, with a tentative D call TRBD1 (6 bases). Sequencing used peripheral blood. The TCR was taken from a man younger than 40 with acute or convalescent COVID-19. The CDR3 here is CASSQTVQGEKLFF. As DNA, the CDR3 is TGTGCCAGCAGCCAGACAGTCCAGGGGGAAAAACTGTTTTTT.